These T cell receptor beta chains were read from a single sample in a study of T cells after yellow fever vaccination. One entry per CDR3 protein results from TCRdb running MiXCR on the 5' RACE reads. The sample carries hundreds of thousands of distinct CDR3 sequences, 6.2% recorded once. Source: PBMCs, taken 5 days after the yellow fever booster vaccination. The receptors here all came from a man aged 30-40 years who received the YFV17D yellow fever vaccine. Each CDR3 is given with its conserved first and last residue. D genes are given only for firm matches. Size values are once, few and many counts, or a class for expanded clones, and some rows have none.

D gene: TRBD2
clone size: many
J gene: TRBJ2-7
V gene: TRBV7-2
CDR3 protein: CASSSKREGEQYF
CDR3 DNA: TGTGCCAGCAGCTCCAAGCGGGAGGGCGAGCAGTACTTC

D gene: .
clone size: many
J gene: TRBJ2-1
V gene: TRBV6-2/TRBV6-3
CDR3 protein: CASGQSNPNREQFF
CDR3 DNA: TGTGCCAGCGGTCAGTCCAACCCGAACCGTGAGCAGTTCTTC

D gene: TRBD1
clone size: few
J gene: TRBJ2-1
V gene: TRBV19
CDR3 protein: CASSAPQGATYNEQFF
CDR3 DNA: TGTGCCAGTAGTGCCCCACAGGGGGCGACTTACAATGAGCAGTTCTTC

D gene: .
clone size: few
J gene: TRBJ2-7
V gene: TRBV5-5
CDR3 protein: CASSLGTIQYEQYF
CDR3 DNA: TGTGCCAGCAGCTTGGGGACCATTCAATACGAGCAGTACTTC

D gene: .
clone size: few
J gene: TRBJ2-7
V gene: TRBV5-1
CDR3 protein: CASSRDLGSYEQYF
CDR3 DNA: TGCGCCAGCAGCCGGGACCTGGGATCCTACGAGCAGTACTTC

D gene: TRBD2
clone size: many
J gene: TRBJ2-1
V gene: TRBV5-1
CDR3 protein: CASSLAGTSGSDEQFF
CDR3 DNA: TGCGCCAGCAGCTTGGCCGGGACTAGCGGGAGCGATGAGCAGTTCTTC

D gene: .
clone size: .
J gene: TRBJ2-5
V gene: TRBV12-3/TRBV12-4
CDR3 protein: CASSSSDQETLYF
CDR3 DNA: TGTGCCAGCAGTTCATCGGACCAAGAGACCCTGTACTTC

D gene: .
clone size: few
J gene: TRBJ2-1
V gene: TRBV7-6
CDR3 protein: CASSQNLGIVDEQFF
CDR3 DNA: TGTGCCAGCAGCCAAAATCTGGGGATTGTGGATGAGCAGTTCTTC

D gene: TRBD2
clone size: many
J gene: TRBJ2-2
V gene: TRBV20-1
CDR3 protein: CSAGRLAGSNTGELFF
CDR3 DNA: TGCAGTGCAGGGCGGCTAGCGGGGTCAAACACCGGGGAGCTGTTTTTT

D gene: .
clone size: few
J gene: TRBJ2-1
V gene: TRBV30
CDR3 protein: CASSRLGPYNEQFF
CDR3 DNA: TGTGCCTCCTCACGCTTAGGGCCCTACAATGAGCAGTTCTTC

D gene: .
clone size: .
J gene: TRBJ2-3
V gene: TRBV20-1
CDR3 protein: CSAALLGTDTQYF
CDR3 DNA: TGCAGTGCTGCCCTTCTTGGCACAGATACGCAGTATTTT

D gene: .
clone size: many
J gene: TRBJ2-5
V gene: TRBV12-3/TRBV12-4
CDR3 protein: CASSFGIGETQYF
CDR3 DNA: TGTGCCAGCAGTTTCGGAATAGGAGAGACCCAGTACTTC

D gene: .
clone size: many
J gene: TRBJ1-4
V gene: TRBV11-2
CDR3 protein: CASSSAPSTTNEKLFF
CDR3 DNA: TGTGCCAGCAGCTCCGCTCCGTCTACAACTAATGAAAAACTGTTTTTT

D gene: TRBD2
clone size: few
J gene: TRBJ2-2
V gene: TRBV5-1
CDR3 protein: CASSQASGIYTGELFF
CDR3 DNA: TGCGCCAGCAGTCAGGCTAGCGGGATTTACACCGGGGAGCTGTTTTTT

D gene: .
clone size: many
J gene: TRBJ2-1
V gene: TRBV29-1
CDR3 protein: CSVVRSNEQFF
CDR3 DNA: TGCAGCGTTGTTCGGTCCAATGAGCAGTTCTTC

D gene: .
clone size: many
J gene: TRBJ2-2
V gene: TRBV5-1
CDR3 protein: CASWAGLNTGELFF
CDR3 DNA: TGCGCCAGCTGGGCGGGTCTGAACACCGGGGAGCTGTTTTTT

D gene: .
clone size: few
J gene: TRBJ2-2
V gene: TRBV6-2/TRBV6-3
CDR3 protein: CASSWRNAGELFF
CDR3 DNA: TGTGCCAGCAGTTGGAGGAATGCCGGGGAGCTGTTTTTT

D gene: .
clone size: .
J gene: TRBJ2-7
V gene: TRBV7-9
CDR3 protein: CASSSDRYEQYF
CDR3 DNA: TGTGCCAGCAGCTCGGACAGATACGAGCAGTACTTC

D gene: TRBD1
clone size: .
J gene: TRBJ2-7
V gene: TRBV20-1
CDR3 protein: CSARLTGFPYEQYF
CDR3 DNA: TGCAGTGCAAGACTGACAGGGTTCCCCTACGAGCAGTACTTC

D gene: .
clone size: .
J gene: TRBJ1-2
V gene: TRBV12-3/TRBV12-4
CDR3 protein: CASSLGPRPYGYTF
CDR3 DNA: TGTGCCAGCAGTTTAGGTCCCCGGCCCTATGGCTACACCTTC

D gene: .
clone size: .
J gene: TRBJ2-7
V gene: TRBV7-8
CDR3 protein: CASSLASRDPYEQYF
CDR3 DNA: TGTGCCAGCAGCTTAGCGTCGAGGGATCCCTACGAGCAGTACTTC

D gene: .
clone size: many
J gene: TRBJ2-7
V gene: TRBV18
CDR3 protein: CASSPTGDEQYF
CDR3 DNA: TGTGCCAGCTCACCTACTGGAGACGAGCAGTACTTC

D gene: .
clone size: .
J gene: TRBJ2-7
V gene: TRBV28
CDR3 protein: CASTLSGQLGEQYF
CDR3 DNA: TGTGCCAGCACTTTAAGTGGGCAATTGGGCGAGCAGTACTTC

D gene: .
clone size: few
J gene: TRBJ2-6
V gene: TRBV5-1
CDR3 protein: CASSLAGVTGANVLTF
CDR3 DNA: TGCGCCAGCAGCTTGGCCGGGGTCACTGGGGCCAACGTCCTGACTTTC

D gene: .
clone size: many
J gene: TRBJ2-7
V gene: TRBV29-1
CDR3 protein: CSARSVLSSLSSYEQYF
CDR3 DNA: TGCAGCGCACGTTCGGTCTTGTCTTCCTTAAGCTCCTACGAGCAGTACTTC

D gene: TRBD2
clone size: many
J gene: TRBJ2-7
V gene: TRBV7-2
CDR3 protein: CASSLGGAPSSYEQYF
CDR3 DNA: TGTGCCAGCAGCCTGGGAGGGGCCCCAAGCTCCTACGAGCAGTACTTC

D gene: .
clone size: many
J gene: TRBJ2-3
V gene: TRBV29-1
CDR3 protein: CSVVQGPTDTQYF
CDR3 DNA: TGCAGCGTTGTGCAGGGACCCACAGATACGCAGTATTTT

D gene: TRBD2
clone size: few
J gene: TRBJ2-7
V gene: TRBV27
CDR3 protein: CASSLRLAASYEQYF
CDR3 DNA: TGTGCCAGCAGTTTACGACTAGCGGCATCCTACGAGCAGTACTTC

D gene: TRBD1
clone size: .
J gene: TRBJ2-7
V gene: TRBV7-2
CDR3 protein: CASSLRQGASYEQYF
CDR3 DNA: TGTGCCAGCAGCTTACGACAGGGCGCGTCCTACGAGCAGTACTTC

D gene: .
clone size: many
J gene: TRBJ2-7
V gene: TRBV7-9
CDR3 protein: CASSFRSGLSYEQYF
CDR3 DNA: TGTGCCAGCAGCTTCCGATCGGGCCTATCCTACGAGCAGTACTTC

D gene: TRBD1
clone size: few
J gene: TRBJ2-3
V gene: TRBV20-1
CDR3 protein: CSARDDRGIGTDTQYF
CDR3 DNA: TGCAGTGCTAGAGATGACAGGGGAATCGGCACAGATACGCAGTATTTT

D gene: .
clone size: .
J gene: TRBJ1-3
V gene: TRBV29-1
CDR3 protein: CSVAGGGGRDLGNTIYF
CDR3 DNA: TGCAGCGTTGCCGGCGGTGGTGGCAGGGACCTTGGAAACACCATATATTTT

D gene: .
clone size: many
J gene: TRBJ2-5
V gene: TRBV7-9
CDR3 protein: CASSTSGQETQYF
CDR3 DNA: TGTGCCAGCAGCACGTCGGGACAAGAGACCCAGTACTTC

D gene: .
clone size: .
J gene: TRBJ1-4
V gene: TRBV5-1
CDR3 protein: CASSLAISGAGEKLFF
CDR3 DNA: TGCGCCAGCAGCTTGGCAATTAGCGGTGCAGGGGAAAAACTGTTTTTT

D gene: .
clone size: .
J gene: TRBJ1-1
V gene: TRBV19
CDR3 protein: CASSISVNTEAFF
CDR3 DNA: TGTGCCAGTAGTATCTCAGTGAACACTGAAGCTTTCTTT

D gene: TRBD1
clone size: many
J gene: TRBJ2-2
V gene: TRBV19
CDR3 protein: CASTWRTGGRTGELFF
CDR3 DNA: TGTGCCAGTACCTGGCGGACAGGGGGAAGAACCGGGGAGCTGTTTTTT

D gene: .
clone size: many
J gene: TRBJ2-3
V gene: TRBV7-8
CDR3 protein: CASSHTILRADTQYF
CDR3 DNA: TGTGCCAGCAGCCATACAATCCTCAGGGCAGATACGCAGTATTTT

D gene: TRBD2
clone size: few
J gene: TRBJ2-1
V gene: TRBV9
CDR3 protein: CASSSGTSRDEQFF
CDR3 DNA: TGTGCCAGCAGCTCCGGGACTAGCCGCGATGAGCAGTTCTTC

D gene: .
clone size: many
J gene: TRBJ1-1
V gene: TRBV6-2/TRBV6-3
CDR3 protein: CASMGTVTTEAFF
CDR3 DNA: TGTGCCAGCATGGGTACGGTCACCACTGAAGCTTTCTTT

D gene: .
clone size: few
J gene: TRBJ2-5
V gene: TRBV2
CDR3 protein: CASTENRQETQYF
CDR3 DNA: TGTGCCAGCACCGAGAACAGGCAAGAGACCCAGTACTTC